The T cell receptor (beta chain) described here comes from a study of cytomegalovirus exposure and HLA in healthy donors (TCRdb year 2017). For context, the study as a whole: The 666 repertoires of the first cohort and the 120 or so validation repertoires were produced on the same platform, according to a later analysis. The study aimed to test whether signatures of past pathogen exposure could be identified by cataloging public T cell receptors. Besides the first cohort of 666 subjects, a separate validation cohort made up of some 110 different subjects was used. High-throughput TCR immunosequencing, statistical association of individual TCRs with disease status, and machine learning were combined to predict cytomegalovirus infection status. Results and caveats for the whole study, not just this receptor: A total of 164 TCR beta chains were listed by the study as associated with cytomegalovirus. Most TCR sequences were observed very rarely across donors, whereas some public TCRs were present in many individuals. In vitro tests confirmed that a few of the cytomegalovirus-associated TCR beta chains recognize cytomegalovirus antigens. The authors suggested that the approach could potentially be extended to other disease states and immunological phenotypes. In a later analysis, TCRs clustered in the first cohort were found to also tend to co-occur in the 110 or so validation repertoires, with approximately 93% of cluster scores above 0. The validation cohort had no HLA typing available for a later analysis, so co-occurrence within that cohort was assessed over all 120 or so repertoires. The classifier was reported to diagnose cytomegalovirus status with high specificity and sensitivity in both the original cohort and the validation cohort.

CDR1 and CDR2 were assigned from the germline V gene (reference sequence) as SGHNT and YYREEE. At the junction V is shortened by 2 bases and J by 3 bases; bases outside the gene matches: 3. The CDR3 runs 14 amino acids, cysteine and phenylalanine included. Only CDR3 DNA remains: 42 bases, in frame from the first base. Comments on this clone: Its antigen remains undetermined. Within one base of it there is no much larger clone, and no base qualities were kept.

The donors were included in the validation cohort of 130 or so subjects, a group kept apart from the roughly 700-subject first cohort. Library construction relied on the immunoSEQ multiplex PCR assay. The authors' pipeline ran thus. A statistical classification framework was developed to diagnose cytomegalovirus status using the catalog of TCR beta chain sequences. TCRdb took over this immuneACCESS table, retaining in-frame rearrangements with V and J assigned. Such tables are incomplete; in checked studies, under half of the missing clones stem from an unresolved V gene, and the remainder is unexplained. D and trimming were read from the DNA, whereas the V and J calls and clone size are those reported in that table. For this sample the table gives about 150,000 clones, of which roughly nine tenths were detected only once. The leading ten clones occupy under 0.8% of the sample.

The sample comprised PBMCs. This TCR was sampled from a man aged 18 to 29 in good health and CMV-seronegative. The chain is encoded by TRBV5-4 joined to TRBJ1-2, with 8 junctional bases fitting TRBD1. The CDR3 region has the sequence CASSFGQGDYGYTF. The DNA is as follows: TGTGCCAGCAGCTTCGGACAGGGAGACTATGGCTACACCTTC. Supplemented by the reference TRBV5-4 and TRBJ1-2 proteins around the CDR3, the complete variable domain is ETGVTQSPTHLIKTRGQQVTLRCSSQSGHNTVSWYQQALGQGPQFIFQYYREEENGRGNFPPRFSGLQFPNYSSELNVNALELDDSALYLCASSFGQGDYGYTFGSGTRLTVV.